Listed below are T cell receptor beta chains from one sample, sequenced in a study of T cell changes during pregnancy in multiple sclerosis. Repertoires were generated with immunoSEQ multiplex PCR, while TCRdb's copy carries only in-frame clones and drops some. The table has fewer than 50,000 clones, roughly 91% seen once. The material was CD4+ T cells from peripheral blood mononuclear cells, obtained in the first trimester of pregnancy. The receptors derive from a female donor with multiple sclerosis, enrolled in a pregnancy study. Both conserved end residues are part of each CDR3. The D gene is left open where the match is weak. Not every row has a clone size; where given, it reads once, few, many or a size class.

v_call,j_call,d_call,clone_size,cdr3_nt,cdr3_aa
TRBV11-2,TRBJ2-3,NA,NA,TGTGCCAGCAGCTCCCCGGGAGATACGCAGTATTTT,CASSSPGDTQYF
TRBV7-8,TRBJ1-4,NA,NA,TGTGCCAGCAGCCCTCGGGGAGGGGTAATGGAAAAACTGTTTTTT,CASSPRGGVMEKLFF
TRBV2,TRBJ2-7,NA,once,TGTGCCAGCAGTGCCCTACAGGGAGGGTACGAGCAGTACTTC,CASSALQGGYEQYF
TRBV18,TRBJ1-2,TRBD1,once,TGTGCCAGCTCACCAGAGACAGGGCACTATGGCCACACCTTC,CASSPETGHYGHTF
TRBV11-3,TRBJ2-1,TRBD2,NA,TGTGCCAGCAGCTTAAGACTAGCGAATGAGCAGTTCTTC,CASSLRLANEQFF
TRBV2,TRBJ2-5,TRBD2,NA,TGTGCCACCGCGGGAGACAGAACTTCCCAAGAGACCCAGTACTTC,CATAGDRTSQETQYF
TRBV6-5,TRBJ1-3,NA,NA,TGTGCCAGCAGTTACTCGTTCCGGGGCTCTGGAAACACCATATATTTT,CASSYSFRGSGNTIYF
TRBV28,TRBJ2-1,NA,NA,TGTGCCAGCAGACAAAGGCGGGGCCGGGGCTATGAGCAGTTCTTC,CASRQRRGRGYEQFF
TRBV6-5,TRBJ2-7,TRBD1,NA,TGTGCCAGCAGTTACGCGACAGGGAATGAGCAGTACTTC,CASSYATGNEQYF
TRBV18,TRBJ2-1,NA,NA,TGTGCCAGCTCACCGTTAGACAGTTACAATGAGCAGTTCTTC,CASSPLDSYNEQFF
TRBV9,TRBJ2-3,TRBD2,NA,TGTGCCAGCAGCGTAGTGGCCTCCAGCGGGGGCACAGATACGCAGTATTTT,CASSVVASSGGTDTQYF
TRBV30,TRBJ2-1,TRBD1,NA,TGTGCCTGGAGTGGAAGGGGGCCCTACAATGAGCAGTTCTTC,CAWSGRGPYNEQFF
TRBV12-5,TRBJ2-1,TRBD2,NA,TGTGCTAGTGGTTTGCCCCGGACTAGCCCTCATGAGCAGTTCTTC,CASGLPRTSPHEQFF
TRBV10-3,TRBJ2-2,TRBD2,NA,TGTGCCATCAGTGACCGACCTAGCGGGAGATCAGGTCTGTTTTTT,CAISDRPSGRSGLFF
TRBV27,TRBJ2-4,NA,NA,TGTGCCAGCAGGACAGAATACGAAAACATTCAGTACTTC,CASRTEYENIQYF
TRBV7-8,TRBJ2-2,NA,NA,TGTGCCAGCAGCTTACCTTTAAGACTGAACACCGGGGAGCTGTTTTTT,CASSLPLRLNTGELFF
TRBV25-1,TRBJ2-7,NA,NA,TGTGCCAGCAGTGTAGAGGCGGGGAAATACGAGCAGTACTTC,CASSVEAGKYEQYF
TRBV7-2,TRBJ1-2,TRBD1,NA,TGTGCCAGCAGCCCGACAGGGCAAGCTAACTATGGCTACACCTTC,CASSPTGQANYGYTF
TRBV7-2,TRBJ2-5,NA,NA,TGTGCCAGCAGCTTGGAAACAGGTCCGGGGACCCAGTACTTC,CASSLETGPGTQYF
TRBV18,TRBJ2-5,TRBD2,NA,TGTGCCAGCTCACCACGCCTAGCGGACCAAGAGACCCAGTACTTC,CASSPRLADQETQYF
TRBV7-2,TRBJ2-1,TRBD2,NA,TGTGCCAGCAGCGCTAGCGGAGGAGTTTACAATGAGCAGTTCTTC,CASSASGGVYNEQFF
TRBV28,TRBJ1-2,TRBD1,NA,TGTGCCAGTAGTACAGGGGATAACTATGGCTACACCTTC,CASSTGDNYGYTF
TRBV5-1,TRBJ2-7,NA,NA,TGCGCCAGCAGCTTGTCGGGTCCCCGACCCTACGAGCAGTACTTC,CASSLSGPRPYEQYF
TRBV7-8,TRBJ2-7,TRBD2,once,TGTGCCAGCAGTTTACTAGCGGTAAGCTCCTACGAGCAGTACTTC,CASSLLAVSSYEQYF
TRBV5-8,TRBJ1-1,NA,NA,TGTGCCAGCAGCTTCAGTCAGGGCTGGGGTGAAGCTTTCTTT,CASSFSQGWGEAFF
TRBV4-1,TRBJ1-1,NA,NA,TGCGCCAGCAGTCTGGCCGCGGGGGCTGAGGCTTTCTTT,CASSLAAGAEAFF
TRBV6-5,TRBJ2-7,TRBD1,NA,TGTGCCAGCAGTTACTCACAGGGGTTCCCTACTACCGAGCAGTACTTC,CASSYSQGFPTTEQYF
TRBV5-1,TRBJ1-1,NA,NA,TGCGCCAGCAGCTTGGAGGGGGGGGCGTCCACTGAAGCTTTCTTT,CASSLEGGASTEAFF
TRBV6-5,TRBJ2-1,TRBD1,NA,TGTGCCAGCAGCTACGACAGGGCCCCTCGGAATGAGCAGTTCTTC,CASSYDRAPRNEQFF
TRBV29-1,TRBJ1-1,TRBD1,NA,TGCAGCGTTGGGGGACAGGGTGAAGCTTTCTTT,CSVGGQGEAFF
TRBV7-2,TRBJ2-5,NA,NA,TGTGCCAGCAGCCAGGGAAGGGGTGCGGAGACCCAGTACTTC,CASSQGRGAETQYF
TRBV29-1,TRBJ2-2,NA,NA,TGCAGCGCAAGGGGGGGCCGGACCGGGGAGCTGTTTTTT,CSARGGRTGELFF
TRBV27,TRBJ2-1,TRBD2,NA,TGTGCCAGCAGTCCGCGACTAGCGGTGGCCTACAATGAGCAGTTCTTC,CASSPRLAVAYNEQFF
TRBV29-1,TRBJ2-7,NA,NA,TGCAGCGCTAACGGGACACCCGCTACCGAGCAGTACTTC,CSANGTPATEQYF